These 4 T cell receptor beta chains were sequenced from one sample in a study of T-cell memory formation after mild COVID-19. In TCRdb, the 5' RACE reads were re-called with MiXCR into one record per CDR3 protein. The table has about 120,000 distinct CDR3 sequences, 15% to 20% seen once. Specimen: PBMCs or a T cell subset sorted from them (not recorded which). These receptors were obtained from an adult woman who had mild COVID-19 (a few samples of this study predate the infection). Cell type and time point are not known.

This clonotype turned up a few times. The rearrangement links TRBV11-2 to TRBJ2-7; 9 nucleotides agree with TRBD2. V shed 5 bases, J shed 6 bases, and the junction held 11 bases outside the gene matches. The CDR3 totals 15 residues. Germline-derived CDR1 and CDR2 are SGHAT and FQNNGV. Here the CDR3 reads CASSAMTSGASEQYF. In nucleotides, the CDR3 is TGTGCCAGCAGCGCGATGACTAGCGGTGCCAGCGAGCAGTACTTC.

The CDR3, as DNA: TGTGCCAGCAGCTTATCGCCGAACACCGGGGAGCTGTTTTTT. Its translation: CASSLSPNTGELFF. The V and J genes are TRBV7-8 and TRBJ2-2; D not certain. The CDR3 has 14 residues. The V gene's germline CDR1 is SGHVS and CDR2 FQNEAQ. Between the trimmed V and J ends, which lost 2 bases and 0 bases, there was a span of 4 bases.

CDR3 residues: CASSSSGQWGNIQYF. In nucleotides, the CDR3 is TGTGCCAGCAGCTCAAGCGGCCAGTGGGGGAACATTCAGTACTTC. The chain recombines TRBV7-2 with TRBJ2-4, with D possibly called TRBD1 or TRBD2 (5 bases each). Germline CDR1 and CDR2: SGHTA and FQGNSA. The CDR3 consists of 15 residues. V dropped 4 bases and J dropped 7 bases, with 17 bases sitting between them.

This clonotype was seen at least ten times. The rearrangement joins TRBV9 to TRBJ1-1; TRBD1 matches at 9 bases. The CDR3 extends over 16 amino acids. CDR1 is SGDLS and CDR2 is YYNGEE in the germline V gene. The ends lost 4 bases at V and 0 bases at J; junction bases unmatched: 7. In DNA, the CDR3 is TGTGCCAGCAGCCTCGCGACAGGGGGTCTGAACACTGAAGCTTTCTTT. Translating it yields CASSLATGGLNTEAFF.